The T cell receptor (beta chain) under discussion was sequenced for a study of cytomegalovirus exposure and HLA in healthy donors. Study-level background: Earlier, some 200 million T cells were analyzed, and approximately 110 million unique TCR beta sequences were found among them. Counted in an early data release were approximately 85 million unique TCRs from HLA-typed donors. Whole-study findings and limits: Exclusion as indistinguishable affected some V segments, including TRBV6-2 and TRBV6-3. Most subjects' HLA-A and HLA-B alleles were reportedly predicted from TCR beta sequences.

PCR employed 60 Vbeta and 13 Jbeta primers. Assay: immunoSEQ multiplex PCR; the TCRdb copy retains only in-frame clones and omits some. The sample consists of 140,000 or so clones, 75% to 90% of them appearing once. Notes on this clone: Antigen: not known.

This CDR3 comprises 14 residues. CDR1 MNHEY and CDR2 SVGAGI come from the germline V gene. The V end was cut by 5 bases, the J end by 0 bases, with 11 bases between. Sequencing was performed on PBMCs. This chain uses TRBV6-5 with TRBJ2-7, with D unresolved. The receptor was derived from a female donor in good health and CMV-seronegative. As DNA, the CDR3 is TGTGCCAGCAGTAGAACCTCTAGCTCCTACGAGCAGTACTTC. Protein product: CASSRTSSSYEQYF.